Following are 22 T cell receptor beta chains from one sample sequenced in a study of PD-1 blockade in classical Hodgkin lymphoma. This table comes from immunoSEQ multiplex PCR, and its TCRdb copy is limited to in-frame clones, with some not included. The sample yields tens of thousands of clones, 73% seen once. Every patient relapsed after autologous stem cell transplantation, and brentuximab vedotin exposure varied. The material was peripheral blood mononuclear cells (PBMCs), obtained before the second cycle of nivolumab. These receptors were taken from a human donor with classical Hodgkin lymphoma.

J is TRBJ1-5 and V is TRBV4-3; possibly TRBD1 for D (5 bases). CDR1 is LGHNA, CDR2 YSLEER, per germline. The V gene lost 0 bases and the J gene lost 5 bases, with 14 bases spanning the gap. The CDR3 runs to 16 residues. CDR3 nucleotides: TGCGCCAGCAGCCAAGACGGGGGGGAAGGGGATCAGCCCCAGCATTTT. Protein product: CASSQDGGEGDQPQHF.

This rearrangement joins TRBV19 to TRBJ1-2; D gene ambiguous. Trimming took off 5 bases at V and 2 bases at J, with 9 bases between the two ends. In germline, CDR1 is LNHDA, CDR2 SQIVND (reference sequence). This CDR3 is 13 amino acids long. CDR3 protein: CASSVRQNYGYTF. The CDR3 coding sequence is TGTGCCAGTAGTGTTCGCCAGAACTATGGCTACACCTTC.

This sequence joins TRBV7-6 and TRBJ1-1; 7 nucleotides line up with TRBD1. The CDR3 loop spans 16 amino acids. The germline gives CDR1 SGHVS, CDR2 FNYEAQ. V shed 1 base, J shed 6 bases, and the junction held 11 bases outside the gene matches. CDR3: CASSLVQGTQGAEAFF. For the CDR3, the DNA is TGTGCCAGCAGCTTAGTACAGGGCACGCAGGGGGCTGAAGCTTTCTTT. The full variable domain, in which reference TRBV7-6 and TRBJ1-1 provide the parts outside the CDR3, is GAGVSQSPRYKVTKRGQDVALRCDPISGHVSLYWYRQALGQGPEFLTYFNYEAQQDKSGLPNDRFSAERPEGSISTLTIQRTEQRDSAMYRCASSLVQGTQGAEAFFGQGTRLTVV.

The genes are TRBV19 and TRBJ2-1; TRBD2 aligns across 14 bases. The junction had 8 bases not matched to a gene; V was cut back by 5 bases and J by 14 bases. Germline assignment: CDR1 LNHDA and CDR2 SQIVND (reference sequence). The CDR3 has 14 amino acids. The CDR3 spells CASSEGTSGSTKFF. For the CDR3, the DNA is TGTGCCAGTAGTGAAGGGACTAGCGGGAGTACCAAGTTCTTC.

This chain joins TRBV29-1 and TRBJ1-1; D is ambiguous. Trimming stripped 3 bases from V and 6 bases from J, with 2 bases between. The CDR3 runs to 9 residues. In germline, CDR1 is SQVTM, CDR2 ANQGSEA. CDR3 DNA: TGCAGCGTTGATCCTGAAGCTTTCTTT. This gives the protein CSVDPEAFF.

The chain combines TRBV2 with TRBJ1-2; D is possibly TRBD1 (6 bases). This CDR3 comprises 17 residues. The germline V gene has CDR1 SNHLY and CDR2 FYNNEI. Trimming took off 3 bases at V and 8 bases at J, with 25 bases between the two ends. For the CDR3, the DNA is TGTGCCAGCAGTGATGTAGCGATAGGGGGGCCCCAAGGGGGCTACACCTTC. Translated: CASSDVAIGGPQGGYTF.

By its share, this clone is medium-sized. The chain joins TRBV6-1 to TRBJ1-1; the D gene is possibly TRBD1 (6 bases). Per the germline V gene, CDR1 is MNHNS and CDR2 is SASEGT. Trimming pared 6 bases from V and 5 bases from J, leaving 19 bases between. The CDR3 runs 15 residues. The CDR3 loop is CASRALQGLGTEAFF. For the CDR3, the DNA is TGTGCCAGCAGAGCTTTACAGGGTCTGGGAACTGAAGCTTTCTTT.

The chain carries TRBV6-5 and TRBJ1-4, with 9 bases that match TRBD1. CDR3 size: 16 residues. Trimming at V came to 4 bases and at J to 7 bases, leaving 10 bases not matched to a gene. From germline, CDR1 is MNHEY and CDR2 SVGAGI. The DNA for the CDR3 is TGTGCCAGCAGTTCGTCGTGGACAGGGGTCGGTGAAAAACTGTTTTTT. Its protein product is CASSSSWTGVGEKLFF.

This sequence joins TRBV27 and TRBJ1-2; D uncertain. The V and J ends lost 0 bases and 4 bases respectively, with 9 bases between them. Looked up from germline, CDR1 is MNHEY and CDR2 is SMNVEV (reference sequence). The CDR3 has 14 amino acids. DNA of the CDR3: TGTGCCAGCAGTTTATCTGCGGCCTCCTATGGCTACACCTTC. This encodes CASSLSAASYGYTF.

This chain joins TRBV7-2 and TRBJ1-5; D unresolved. V lost 5 bases and J 0 bases, leaving 11 bases between the germline ends. The CDR3 has 15 residues. From germline, CDR1 is SGHTA and CDR2 FQGNSA. The CDR3 DNA reads TGTGCCAGCAGCCTACTTGTAGCTAGCAATCAGCCCCAGCATTTT. Protein: CASSLLVASNQPQHF.

The chain has TRBV6-5 and TRBJ1-2; 7 nucleotides line up with TRBD1. The CDR3 has 12 residues. CDR1 and CDR2 from the germline V gene are MNHEY and SVGAGI. V gave up 7 bases and J gave up 6 bases; unmatched junction bases: 5. In DNA form, the CDR3 reads TGTGCCAGCACCGACAGGGATAATGGCTACACCTTC. Protein sequence: CASTDRDNGYTF.

This clone has a handful of counts. This sequence joins TRBV6-5 and TRBJ1-5, with D possibly matching TRBD1 (5 bases). CDR3 length: 12 residues. Trimming left V 2 bases short and J 7 bases short, with 6 bases between. Per germline, CDR1 MNHEY and CDR2 SVGAGI. CDR3 residues: CASSYGGQPQHF. The CDR3 DNA sequence: TGTGCCAGCAGTTACGGGGGGCAGCCCCAGCATTTT.

J is TRBJ2-3 and V is TRBV19; D gene ambiguous. CDR3 length: 15 amino acids. Looked up from germline, CDR1 is LNHDA and CDR2 is SQIVND (reference sequence). V was cut by 7 bases and J by 0 bases, with 14 bases left in between. CDR3 amino acids: CASKNDPVSTDTQYF. The CDR3 coding sequence is TGTGCCAGTAAAAACGATCCGGTTAGCACAGATACGCAGTATTTT.

There are a few counts of this clone. This chain connects TRBV2 to TRBJ2-2; D is unclear. With 8 bases removed from V and 8 bases from J, the gap between germline ends came to 12 bases. CDR1 is SNHLY and CDR2 is FYNNEI in the germline V gene. The CDR3 is 12 amino acids. CDR3 sequence reads: CASALGSGELFF. In DNA, the CDR3 is TGTGCCAGCGCTCTGGGCTCGGGGGAGCTGTTTTTT.

The chain has TRBV7-2 and TRBJ2-2; D unclear. In germline, CDR1 is SGHTA, CDR2 FQGNSA. V was clipped by 2 bases and J by 1 base, with 8 bases between them. The CDR3 consists of 15 residues. The CDR3 loop is CASSLWVGNTGELFF. The CDR3 bases are TGTGCCAGCAGCTTATGGGTAGGGAACACCGGGGAGCTGTTTTTT. The whole variable domain, remainder taken from reference TRBV7-2 and TRBJ2-2, is GAGVSQSPSNKVTEKGKDVELRCDPISGHTALYWYRQSLGQGLEFLIYFQGNSAPDKSGLPSDRFSAERTGGSVSTLTIQRTQQEDSAVYLCASSLWVGNTGELFFGEGSRLTVL.

The V and J genes are TRBV7-3 and TRBJ2-1; 12 bases match TRBD2. Germline V gives CDR1 SGHTA, CDR2 FQGTGA. Losses at the gene ends were 3 bases for V and 5 bases for J; bases not matched to a gene: 5. CDR3 length equals 16 residues. The chain's CDR3 is CASSFLAGGPNNEQFF. CDR3 coding DNA: TGTGCCAGCAGCTTCCTAGCGGGAGGGCCTAACAATGAGCAGTTCTTC.

The CDR3 loop is CASSSSGRAPFGGQFF. The CDR3 DNA follows: TGTGCCAGCAGCTCCTCCGGGAGGGCGCCGTTTGGTGGCCAGTTCTTC. The chain recombines TRBV13 with TRBJ2-1; 8 nucleotides line up with TRBD2. The CDR3 runs 16 residues. CDR1 and CDR2 (germline): PRHDT, FYEKMQ (reference sequence). V dropped 4 bases and J dropped 13; count of bases not matched to a gene: 18. The full variable domain, rest sourced from reference TRBV13 and TRBJ2-1, is AAGVIQSPRHLIKEKRETATLKCYPIPRHDTVYWYQQGPGQDPQFLISFYEKMQSDKGSIPDRFSAQQFSDYHSELNMSSLELGDSALYFCASSSSGRAPFGGQFFGPGTRLTVL.

This chain uses TRBV18 with TRBJ1-5; 9 positions match TRBD1. The CDR3 loop spans 16 amino acids. Germline values: CDR1 KGHSH, CDR2 LQKENI. Trimming took 6 bases from V and 3 from J; bases not matched to a gene: 9. The CDR3 DNA is TGTGCCAGCTCCCCCGGGACAGGGAGGTCCAATCAGCCCCAGCATTTT. Its protein product is CASSPGTGRSNQPQHF.

The chain links TRBV7-9 to TRBJ2-7; D uncertain. In germline, CDR1 is SEHNR, CDR2 FQNEAQ (reference sequence). Trimming took off 2 bases at V and 0 bases at J, with 5 bases between the two ends. CDR3 length: 13 residues. CDR3 region: CASSLRRSYEQYF. CDR3 nucleotides: TGTGCCAGCAGCTTAAGGCGCTCCTACGAGCAGTACTTC.

V gene TRBV27 combines with J gene TRBJ2-3; 11 bases fit TRBD2. The germline CDR1 and CDR2 sequences are MNHEY and SMNVEV (reference sequence). The CDR3 consists of 16 residues. With V trimmed by 5 bases and J by 6 bases, 10 bases remained unmatched. CDR3 residues: CASSLRPLAGADTQYF. CDR3 bases: TGTGCCAGCAGTCTCCGACCACTAGCGGGAGCCGATACGCAGTATTTT.

The gene calls are TRBV19 and TRBJ2-7; D is perhaps TRBD1 (5 bases). This CDR3 is built from 13 residues. V was clipped by 1 base and J by 6 bases, with 10 bases between them. Germline CDR1 reads LNHDA; CDR2 reads SQIVND (reference sequence). The CDR3, as DNA: TGTGCCAGTAGTATAGCTCTTGGGGCCGAGCAGTACTTC. Amino acids: CASSIALGAEQYF.

CDR3 bases: TGTGCCAGCAGACGCCTTCGCGATGAGCAGTTCTTC. Translating it yields CASRRLRDEQFF. The chain combines TRBV2 with TRBJ2-1; D remains ambiguous. This CDR3 comprises 12 residues. Trimming removed 6 bases at V and 8 bases at J, with 11 bases between. Germline V gene data show CDR1 as SNHLY and CDR2 as FYNNEI.